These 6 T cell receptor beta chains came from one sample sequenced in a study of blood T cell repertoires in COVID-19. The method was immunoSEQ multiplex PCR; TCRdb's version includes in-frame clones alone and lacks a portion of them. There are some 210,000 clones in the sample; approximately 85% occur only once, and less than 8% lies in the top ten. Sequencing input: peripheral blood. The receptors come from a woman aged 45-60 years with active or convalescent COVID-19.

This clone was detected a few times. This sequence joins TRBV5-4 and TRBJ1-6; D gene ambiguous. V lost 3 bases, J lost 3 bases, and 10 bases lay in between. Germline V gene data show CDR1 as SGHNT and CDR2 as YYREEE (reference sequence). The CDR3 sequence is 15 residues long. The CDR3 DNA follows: TGTGCCAGCAGCTCCACAGACCTCTATAATTCACCCCTCCACTTT. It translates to CASSSTDLYNSPLHF.

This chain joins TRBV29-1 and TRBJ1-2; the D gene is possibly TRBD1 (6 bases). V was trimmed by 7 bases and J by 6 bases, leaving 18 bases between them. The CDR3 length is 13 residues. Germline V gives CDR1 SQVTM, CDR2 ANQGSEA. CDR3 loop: CSAGGSGADGYTF. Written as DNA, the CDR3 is TGCAGCGCCGGGGGGTCGGGGGCTGATGGCTACACCTTC.

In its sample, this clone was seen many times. CDR3 bases: TGTGCCAGCAGCGTTAGGAGGAGTGGAGCGGGGACCTCCTACGAGCAGTACTTC. Its translation is CASSVRRSGAGTSYEQYF. This sequence joins TRBV11-2 and TRBJ2-7; TRBD2 matches 7 bases. The CDR3 runs to 18 residues. The junction had 16 bases not matched to a gene; V was cut back by 5 bases and J by 0 bases. From germline, CDR1 is SGHAT and CDR2 FQNNGV.

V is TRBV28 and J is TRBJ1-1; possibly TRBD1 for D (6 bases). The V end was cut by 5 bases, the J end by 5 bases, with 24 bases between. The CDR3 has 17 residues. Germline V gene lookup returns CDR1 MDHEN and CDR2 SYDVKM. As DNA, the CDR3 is TGTGCCAGCAGTCCTCCCCTCGGGTCCTACAGGGAGACTGAAGCTTTCTTT. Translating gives CASSPPLGSYRETEAFF.

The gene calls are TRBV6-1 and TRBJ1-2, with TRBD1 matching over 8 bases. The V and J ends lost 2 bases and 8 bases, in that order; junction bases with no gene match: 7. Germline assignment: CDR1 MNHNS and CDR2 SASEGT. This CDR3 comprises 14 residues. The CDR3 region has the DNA TGTGCCAGCAGTGAAAGGACAGGGTTAAGGGGCTACACCTTC. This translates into CASSERTGLRGYTF.

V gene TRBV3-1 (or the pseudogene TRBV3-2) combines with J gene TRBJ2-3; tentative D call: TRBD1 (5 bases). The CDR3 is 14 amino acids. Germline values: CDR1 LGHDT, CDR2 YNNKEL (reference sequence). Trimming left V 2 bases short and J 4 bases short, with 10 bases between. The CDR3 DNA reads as TGTGCCAGCAGCCAATTTAGGGGCGCAGATACGCAGTATTTT. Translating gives CASSQFRGADTQYF.